One sample yielded the 13 T cell receptor beta chains listed below, sequenced in a study of T cells in localized non-small cell lung cancer. TCRdb's copy holds only in-frame clones and misses some; the assay was immunoSEQ multiplex PCR. Found here are some 80,000 clones, about four fifths of them singletons; the top ten hold 2.5% to 3%. Source: peripheral blood, taken before any cancer treatment. The source of these receptors is a man aged 35-75 years with stage I lung adenocarcinoma.

The chain uses TRBV5-8 and TRBJ1-4; D gene uncertain. The CDR3 spans 14 residues. Trimming pared 1 base from V and 11 bases from J, leaving 15 bases between. Germline lookup yields CDR1 SGHTS and CDR2 YDEGEE. CDR3 coding DNA: TGTGCCAGCAGCTTGACCGGGCGACCCGAGAAACTGTTTTTT. This gives the protein CASSLTGRPEKLFF.

This clone was seen a handful of times. The gene calls are TRBV7-3 and TRBJ1-1, with D perhaps matching TRBD1 (6 bases). The CDR3 is 13 residues long. CDR1 and CDR2 from the germline V gene are SGHTA and FQGTGA. With 4 bases removed from V and 3 bases from J, the gap between germline ends came to 9 bases. DNA for the CDR3: TGTGCCAGCAGCTGGACAGAGGACACTGAAGCTTTCTTT. Amino acid sequence: CASSWTEDTEAFF.

This chain connects TRBV11-3 to TRBJ2-3; 11 bases align to TRBD1. There are 19 residues in the CDR3. Germline V CDR1 and CDR2: SGHNT, YENEEA. Germline trimming cut 4 bases from V and 3 bases from J; bases unmatched to any gene: 15. The CDR3 bases are TGTGCCAGCAGCTCTACTACCGTTGGACAGGGGGCAGTTACAGATACGCAGTATTTT. Its protein is CASSSTTVGQGAVTDTQYF. The variable domain in full, completed from reference TRBV11-3 and TRBJ2-3, reads EAGVVQSPRYKIIEKKQPVAFWCNPISGHNTLYWYLQNLGQGPELLIRYENEEAVDDSQLPKDRFSAERLKGVDSTLKIQPAELGDSAVYLCASSSTTVGQGAVTDTQYFGPGTRLTVL.

The V call is TRBV7-2, the J call TRBJ1-3, with 7 bases aligning to TRBD1. J was trimmed by 4 bases and V by 2 bases; bases with no gene match: 5. CDR3 length: 15 amino acids. Looked up from germline, CDR1 is SGHTA and CDR2 is FQGNSA. The CDR3 DNA is TGTGCCAGCAGCTTATATGCAGGGGGGGGAAACACCATATATTTT. It is translated as CASSLYAGGGNTIYF.

This sequence joins TRBV7-3 and TRBJ1-1; a weak D match, TRBD1 (5 bases). Germline CDR1 SGHTA, CDR2 FQGTGA. The CDR3 is made up of 13 amino acids. V shed 0 bases and J shed 4 bases, with 6 bases lying between them. The CDR3 bases are TGTGCCAGCAGCTTAACGGACACCACTGAAGCTTTCTTT. Translated, it gives CASSLTDTTEAFF.

J is TRBJ1-2 and V is TRBV19, with no clear D. The CDR3 consists of 15 residues. Trimming stripped 2 bases from V and 1 base from J, with 11 bases between. In germline, CDR1 is LNHDA, CDR2 SQIVND (reference sequence). CDR3 DNA: TGTGCCAGTAGTATACCAGGCACCCTTAACTATGGCTACACCTTC. Encoded protein: CASSIPGTLNYGYTF.

The chain couples TRBV6-5 to TRBJ1-4; 8 bases are shared with TRBD1. V shed 4 bases, J shed 5 bases, and the junction held 3 bases outside the gene matches. The germline gives CDR1 MNHEY, CDR2 SVGAGI. CDR3 length: 14 residues. The CDR3 sequence: CASSFRTGNEKLFF. CDR3 DNA sequence: TGTGCCAGCAGTTTCCGGACAGGGAATGAAAAACTGTTTTTT.

This clone was seen more than once but under ten times. The chain has TRBV5-4 and TRBJ2-3, with D unresolved. The CDR3 spans 13 residues. V shed 2 bases and J shed 0 bases, with 4 bases lying between them. CDR1 and CDR2 (germline): SGHNT, YYREEE (reference sequence). This CDR3 is CASSLQSTDTQYF. In DNA form, the CDR3 reads TGTGCCAGCAGCTTACAAAGCACAGATACGCAGTATTTT.

The V gene is TRBV30, the J gene TRBJ2-7; TRBD2 aligns across 10 bases. Germline V CDR1 and CDR2: GTSNPN, SVGIG (reference sequence). The CDR3 sequence is 17 residues long. V was clipped by 0 bases and J by 0 bases; unmatched bases: 8. The CDR3 is CAWSVHLSGRNSYEQYF. For the CDR3, the DNA is TGTGCCTGGAGTGTCCACCTTAGCGGGAGGAACTCCTACGAGCAGTACTTC. Full variable domain (remainder filled in from reference TRBV30 and TRBJ2-7): SQTIHQWPATLVQPVGSPLSLECTVEGTSNPNLYWYRQAAGRGLQLLFYSVGIGQISSEVPQNLSASRPQDRQFILSSKKLLLSDSGFYLCAWSVHLSGRNSYEQYFGPGTRLTVT.

CDR3 sequence reads: CASSHRPIGEETQYF. In nucleotides, the CDR3 is TGCGCCAGCAGTCATCGTCCCATAGGGGAAGAGACCCAGTACTTC. V gene TRBV23-1 combines with J gene TRBJ2-5; D may be TRBD1 (5 bases). Being an ORF, TRBV23-1 has a function that is uncertain. The CDR3 has 15 amino acids. V lost 3 bases and J lost 3, with 14 bases in between.

This clone appeared a single time. This chain's CDR3 is CASRRLAGVAGELFF. CDR3 bases: TGTGCCAGCAGGCGACTAGCGGGAGTAGCCGGGGAGCTGTTTTTT. The chain uses TRBV6-4 and TRBJ2-2; TRBD2 agrees at 12 bases. V lost 6 bases to trimming and J lost 6 bases; unmatched junction nucleotides: 5. The length of the CDR3 is 15 residues. Germline loops: CDR1 MRHNA, CDR2 SNTAGT.

V and J are TRBV11-2 and TRBJ2-2; 10 positions match TRBD1. Germline V gene data show CDR1 as SGHAT and CDR2 as FQNNGV. V shed 4 bases and J 7 bases; nucleotides not matched to a gene: 3. This CDR3 is built from 14 residues. The CDR3 region is CASSWTGGNGELFF. The CDR3 bases are TGTGCCAGCAGCTGGACAGGGGGTAACGGGGAGCTGTTTTTT. Together with reference TRBV11-2 and TRBJ2-2, the CDR3 gives the full variable domain: EAGVAQSPRYKIIEKRQSVAFWCNPISGHATLYWYQQILGQGPKLLIQFQNNGVVDDSQLPKDRFSAERLKGVDSTLKIQPAKLEDSAVYLCASSWTGGNGELFFGEGSRLTVL.

The sample holds one count of this clone. The J gene is TRBJ2-4, the V gene TRBV4-1; perhaps TRBD2 as D (7 bases). The CDR3 has 16 amino acids. The germline V and J ends were trimmed by 4 bases and 2 bases, with 15 bases remaining between them. Germline V gene data show CDR1 as MGHRA and CDR2 as YSYEKL. The CDR3 region is CASSRSAGAPKNIQYF. CDR3 coding DNA: TGCGCCAGCAGCCGATCGGCGGGGGCTCCCAAAAACATTCAGTACTTC.